Below, 24 T cell receptor beta chains from the same sample are listed, as sequenced in a study of cytomegalovirus exposure and HLA in healthy donors. The study ran its PCR with 60 Vbeta and 13 Jbeta primers. The table came from immunoSEQ multiplex PCR; TCRdb's copy has only in-frame clones and leaves some out. This repertoire includes tens of thousands of clones. The sequencing input was PBMCs. Receptor source: a woman aged 40 to 50 in good health and CMV-seropositive.

J is TRBJ1-1 and V is TRBV5-6, with D possibly matching TRBD1 (5 bases). Trimming pared 2 bases from V and 10 bases from J, leaving 21 bases between. CDR1 SGHDT and CDR2 YYEEEE come from the germline V gene. This CDR3 region has 15 residues. The CDR3 nucleotides are TGTGCCAGCAGCTTCCAGGAGTCAGGGCAGCCCGCAGCTTTCTTT. As protein: CASSFQESGQPAAFF.

This chain uses TRBV28 with TRBJ2-7, with D possibly TRBD2 on 7 matching bases. The germline CDR1 and CDR2 sequences are MDHEN and SYDVKM. The CDR3 length is 16 residues. The V end was cut by 8 bases, the J end by 3 bases, with 23 bases between. The CDR3 sequence is CASGGGLDRLYYEQYF. CDR3 sequence (DNA): TGTGCCAGCGGGGGGGGCTTGGACAGACTCTACTACGAGCAGTACTTC.

The chain couples TRBV29-1 to TRBJ2-3, with 9 bases aligning to TRBD2. The CDR3 is 16 amino acids. CDR1 SQVTM and CDR2 ANQGSEA come from the germline V gene. Trimming took 1 base from V and 1 from J; bases not matched to a gene: 6. The CDR3 sequence is CSVEGRLAVGTDTQYF. The CDR3 region has the DNA TGCAGCGTTGAAGGTCGACTAGCGGTGGGCACAGATACGCAGTATTTT.

The chain is built from TRBV21-1 and TRBJ1-4; the table's D call TRBD1 went unverified against the DNA. TRBV21-1 is a listed pseudogene. The CDR3 spans 13 residues. In nucleotides, the CDR3 is TGTGCCAGCAGAAATTACAGGGGTGAAAAACTGTTTTTT. Protein sequence: CASRNYRGEKLFF.

The chain joins TRBV6-6 to TRBJ2-3, with TRBD1 matching 9 bases. This CDR3 region has 13 residues. CDR1 is MNHNY, CDR2 SVGAGI, per germline (reference sequence). The junction had 1 base not matched to a gene; V was cut back by 6 bases and J by 3 bases. In DNA, the CDR3 is TGTGCCAGCAGGACAGGGGGGACAGATACGCAGTATTTT. This sequence encodes CASRTGGTDTQYF.

This chain joins TRBV6-6 and TRBJ1-1; D is ambiguous. The germline V gene has CDR1 MNHNY and CDR2 SVGAGI (reference sequence). Between the trimmed V and J ends, which lost 2 bases and 4 bases, there was a span of 14 bases. This CDR3 has 15 amino acids. The CDR3 loop reads CASSYGIRGGTEAFF. Written as DNA, the CDR3 is TGTGCCAGCAGTTACGGAATACGGGGAGGCACTGAAGCTTTCTTT.

The chain employs TRBV4-3 and TRBJ2-3; 11 positions agree with TRBD2. The V segment lost 0 bases and the J segment 10 bases; nucleotides outside the gene matches: 9. Germline V lookup: CDR1 LGHNA, CDR2 YSLEER. The CDR3 length is 16 residues. CDR3 loop: CASSQDRLAGILAQYF. The CDR3 DNA reads TGCGCCAGCAGCCAAGACAGACTAGCGGGGATCTTAGCGCAGTATTTT.

The chain carries TRBV4-1 and TRBJ2-5; 12 bases agree with TRBD2. CDR1 and CDR2 from the germline V gene are MGHRA and YSYEKL. The CDR3 totals 14 residues. V lost 5 bases to trimming and J lost 11 bases; unmatched junction nucleotides: 9. CDR3 residues: CASSIRLAGDEQYF. CDR3 in DNA: TGCGCCAGCAGCATCCGACTAGCGGGAGATGAGCAGTACTTC.

The rearrangement joins TRBV7-2 to TRBJ1-2; D gene ambiguous. In germline, CDR1 is SGHTA, CDR2 FQGNSA. This CDR3 region has 15 residues. V lost 1 base and J 7 bases, leaving 16 bases between the germline ends. The CDR3 region has the DNA TGTGCCAGCAGCTTAGTGGTCGGGAGCCGTTCTGGCTACACCTTC. Protein: CASSLVVGSRSGYTF.

CDR3 in DNA: TGTGCCAGCAGTTCGACGACAGGAAAGCAGTTCTTC. It codes for CASSSTTGKQFF. The chain combines TRBV27 with TRBJ2-1; TRBD1 might be the D (6 bases). V lost 4 bases and J lost 11, with 12 bases in between. CDR3 length equals 12 residues. Germline V CDR1 and CDR2: MNHEY, SMNVEV (reference sequence).

This chain uses TRBV7-2 with TRBJ1-6; tentative D call: TRBD1 (6 bases). The CDR3 spans 15 residues. Trimming shortened V by 2 bases and J by 5 bases, and 10 bases separated the two germline ends. The germline V gene encodes CDR1 SGHTA and CDR2 FQGNSA. CDR3: CASSLYGGHNSPLHF. Here the CDR3 DNA reads TGTGCCAGCAGCTTATATGGGGGCCATAATTCACCCCTCCACTTT. Variable domain in full (rest from reference TRBV7-2 and TRBJ1-6): GAGVSQSPSNKVTEKGKDVELRCDPISGHTALYWYRQSLGQGLEFLIYFQGNSAPDKSGLPSDRFSAERTGGSVSTLTIQRTQQEDSAVYLCASSLYGGHNSPLHFGNGTRLTVT.

V is TRBV7-2 and J is TRBJ1-2; D is uncertain. V was shortened by 5 bases and J by 8 bases, with 9 bases between the two germline ends. Germline V gene data show CDR1 as SGHTA and CDR2 as FQGNSA. The CDR3 spans 11 residues. CDR3 in DNA: TGTGCCAGCAGCCCAGTTCGCGGCTACACCTTC. Translated, it gives CASSPVRGYTF.

V gene TRBV19 combines with J gene TRBJ2-5; D gene unclear. V shed 2 bases and J shed 5 bases, with 6 bases lying between them. Germline lookup yields CDR1 LNHDA and CDR2 SQIVND (reference sequence). The CDR3 has 12 amino acids. CDR3 nucleotide sequence: TGTGCCAGTAGTATACCACGGGAGACCCAGTACTTC. Translation gives CASSIPRETQYF.

The rearrangement joins TRBV29-1 to TRBJ1-5; no clear D. The CDR3 has 12 residues. The V and J ends lost 7 bases and 7 bases respectively, with 14 bases between them. CDR1 is SQVTM, CDR2 ANQGSEA, per germline. The CDR3 loop reads CSAGRGGQPQHF. As DNA, the CDR3 is TGCAGCGCCGGACGGGGAGGGCAGCCCCAGCATTTT.

V gene TRBV4-3 combines with J gene TRBJ2-1, with D possibly TRBD2 on 6 matching bases. The CDR3 extends over 16 amino acids. Trimming pared 3 bases from V and 4 bases from J, leaving 16 bases between. CDR1 and CDR2 (germline): LGHNA, YSLEER. This CDR3 is CASSHGGPTVYNEQFF. The CDR3 DNA reads TGCGCCAGCAGCCACGGGGGACCTACCGTATACAATGAGCAGTTCTTC.

J is TRBJ1-2 and V is TRBV5-1; 8 nucleotides line up with TRBD1. Germline CDR1 SGHRS, CDR2 YFSETQ. The CDR3 is 17 amino acids. Germline trimming cut 0 bases from V and 4 bases from J; bases unmatched to any gene: 11. The CDR3 region has the DNA TGCGCCAGCAGCTTGGAGGGGCAGGGGGCGTATGGCTATGGCTACACCTTC. It is translated as CASSLEGQGAYGYGYTF.

The genes are TRBV2 and TRBJ2-7; 9 nucleotides align to TRBD1. CDR1 and CDR2 (germline): SNHLY, FYNNEI. There are 14 residues in the CDR3. With 6 bases clipped from V and 5 bases from J, the junction kept 8 bases outside the gene matches. The CDR3 loop is CASSHGTGQHEQYF. CDR3 sequence (DNA): TGTGCCAGCAGCCACGGGACAGGGCAACACGAGCAGTACTTC.

This chain connects TRBV4-3 to TRBJ2-2; D gene uncertain. V was trimmed by 0 bases and J by 1 base, leaving 6 bases between them. The CDR3 is 15 amino acids. Germline V gives CDR1 LGHNA, CDR2 YSLEER. This chain's CDR3 is CASSQEWQNTGELFF. In DNA, the CDR3 is TGCGCCAGCAGCCAAGAATGGCAGAACACCGGGGAGCTGTTTTTT.

The J gene is TRBJ2-1, the V gene TRBV7-7, with a weak D call TRBD2 (6 bases). There are 17 residues in the CDR3. V was trimmed by 2 bases and J by 4 bases, leaving 18 bases between them. Germline loops: CDR1 SSHAT, CDR2 FNYEAQ (reference sequence). Written as DNA, the CDR3 is TGTGCCAGCAGCTTAAAAGGTCCGGGGGATCCATACAATGAGCAGTTCTTC. It translates to CASSLKGPGDPYNEQFF.

This sequence joins TRBV5-5 and TRBJ2-7; 14 bases are a match to TRBD2. J was trimmed by 0 bases and V by 0 bases; bases with no gene match: 11. This CDR3 comprises 20 residues. Germline V CDR1 and CDR2: SGHKS, YYEKEE (reference sequence). The CDR3 loop reads CASSLDLRTSGGIYSYEQYF. The CDR3 nucleotides read TGTGCCAGCAGCTTGGATTTAAGGACTAGCGGGGGGATTTACTCCTACGAGCAGTACTTC.

The chain carries TRBV29-1 and TRBJ2-7; TRBD1 agrees at 7 bases. The trim removed 3 bases at V and 3 bases at J, leaving 5 bases unmatched. The CDR3 runs to 13 residues. The V gene's germline CDR1 is SQVTM and CDR2 ANQGSEA. The DNA of the CDR3 is TGCAGCGTTGAGGGACAGTGGGGCTACGAGCAGTACTTC. It translates to CSVEGQWGYEQYF.

The chain has TRBV11-3 and TRBJ2-3, with 12 positions matching TRBD2. Germline lookup yields CDR1 SGHNT and CDR2 YENEEA. The CDR3 loop spans 16 amino acids. V shed 1 base and J 7 bases; nucleotides not matched to a gene: 6. The CDR3 DNA is TGTGCCAGCAGCTTAGGATCGGGACTAGCGGGCTATACGCAGTATTTT. Amino acid sequence: CASSLGSGLAGYTQYF.

The genes are TRBV2 and TRBJ1-1; D is possibly TRBD1 (5 bases). Trimming removed 4 bases from V and 2 bases from J, with 11 bases in between. Germline lookup yields CDR1 SNHLY and CDR2 FYNNEI. The CDR3 length is 14 residues. This CDR3 is CASSALQGNTEAFF. The CDR3 DNA follows: TGTGCCAGCAGTGCCCTTCAGGGAAACACTGAAGCTTTCTTT. The whole variable domain, remainder taken from reference TRBV2 and TRBJ1-1, is EPEVTQTPSHQVTQMGQEVILRCVPISNHLYFYWYRQILGQKVEFLVSFYNNEISEKSEIFDDQFSVERPDGSNFTLKIRSTKLEDSAMYFCASSALQGNTEAFFGQGTRLTVV.

The chain has TRBV4-2 and TRBJ2-5; TRBD2 agrees at 8 bases. J was trimmed by 3 bases and V by 0 bases; bases with no gene match: 9. The CDR3 spans 17 residues. CDR1 is LGHNA and CDR2 is YNFKEQ in the germline V gene. This CDR3 reads CASSQEGGGRLEETQYF. In DNA form, the CDR3 reads TGTGCCAGCAGCCAAGAAGGAGGCGGGAGGCTCGAAGAGACCCAGTACTTC.